These 19 T cell receptor beta chains were all obtained from the same sample, sequenced in a study of T-cell memory formation after mild COVID-19. TCRdb passed the 5' RACE reads through MiXCR, listing each CDR3 protein once. The repertoire includes about 470,000 distinct CDR3 sequences, approximately 25% of them detected once, and around 12% sits in the top ten. Material: PBMCs or a T cell subset sorted from them (not recorded which). These receptors were taken from an adult woman who had mild COVID-19 (a few samples of this study predate the infection). Cell type and time point are not known.

This clonotype occurred a few times. This CDR3 reads CASSLVGGGLTDTQYF. The CDR3 DNA reads TGTGCCAGCAGCTTAGTAGGGGGGGGCCTAACAGATACGCAGTATTTT. The chain carries TRBV7-8 and TRBJ2-3; the D gene is possibly TRBD2 (7 bases). The germline CDR1 and CDR2 sequences are SGHVS and FQNEAQ. The V end lost 1 base, the J end lost 3 bases, and 14 bases lay between the germline ends. The CDR3 consists of 16 residues.

This sequence joins TRBV7-7 and TRBJ1-5; no reliable D call. The CDR3 runs 13 residues. Between the trimmed V and J ends, which lost 4 bases and 9 bases, there was a span of 13 bases. Per the germline V gene, CDR1 is SSHAT and CDR2 is FNYEAQ (reference sequence). The CDR3 sequence is CASSSDIFAPQHF. CDR3 in DNA: TGTGCCAGCAGCTCAGACATTTTTGCGCCCCAGCATTTT.

This clonotype was recorded many times. This chain joins TRBV7-9 and TRBJ2-7; D possibly uses TRBD1 or TRBD2 (5 bases each). Germline CDR1 and CDR2: SEHNR and FQNEAQ (reference sequence). Trimming pared 5 bases from V and 0 bases from J, leaving 11 bases between. This CDR3 region has 14 residues. The CDR3 is CASSEGRSSYEQYF. CDR3 nucleotide sequence: TGTGCCAGCAGCGAGGGACGGAGCTCCTACGAGCAGTACTTC.

This clonotype was counted ten times or more. The chain links TRBV11-2 to TRBJ2-1; 7 nucleotides line up with TRBD1. The CDR3 spans 13 residues. Germline assignment: CDR1 SGHAT and CDR2 FQNNGV. The trim removed 4 bases at V and 7 bases at J, leaving 4 bases unmatched. The CDR3 sequence is CASSSGTANEQFF. In DNA, the CDR3 is TGTGCCAGCAGCTCTGGGACAGCTAATGAGCAGTTCTTC.

The sample holds a few counts of this clonotype. The V gene is TRBV12-3 or TRBV12-4, the J gene TRBJ2-7; 8 nucleotides agree with TRBD1. The trim removed 2 bases at V and 3 bases at J, leaving 6 bases unmatched. The CDR3 has 15 amino acids. This CDR3 is CASSLSTGTGYEQYF. CDR3 DNA sequence: TGTGCCAGCAGTTTATCAACCGGGACAGGCTACGAGCAGTACTTC.

This clonotype came up a few times. The chain links TRBV20-1 to TRBJ2-3; 10 nucleotides line up with TRBD1. The germline V gene encodes CDR1 DFQATT and CDR2 SNEGSKA (reference sequence). CDR3 size: 16 residues. V was clipped by 2 bases and J by 2 bases; unmatched bases: 7. CDR3 DNA sequence: TGCAGTGCTAGATCGCCGGGACAGGGGTTCACAGATACGCAGTATTTT. As protein: CSARSPGQGFTDTQYF.

This clonotype was detected only a few times. The chain recombines TRBV2 with TRBJ2-5; perhaps TRBD2 as D (6 bases). There are 14 residues in the CDR3. Trimming left V 3 bases short and J 5 bases short, with 13 bases between. Germline-derived CDR1 and CDR2 are SNHLY and FYNNEI. CDR3 residues: CASSESGGVETQYF. CDR3 DNA: TGTGCCAGCAGTGAGAGTGGAGGGGTTGAGACCCAGTACTTC.

This clonotype was picked up a small number of times. Here the CDR3 DNA reads TGTGCCACCAGTGATTTGACAGGACTGGGGCAAGAGACCCAGTACTTC. The encoded protein is CATSDLTGLGQETQYF. The chain has TRBV24-1 and TRBJ2-5, with D possibly being TRBD1 or TRBD2 (5 bases each). The length of the CDR3 is 16 residues. Germline V gene lookup returns CDR1 KGHDR and CDR2 SFDVKD. V shed 0 bases and J shed 2 bases, with 12 bases lying between them.

V is TRBV5-6 and J is TRBJ2-7; 9 bases align to TRBD1. V dropped 4 bases and J dropped 0; count of bases not matched to a gene: 8. This CDR3 contains 16 residues. Germline CDR1 is SGHDT and CDR2 is YYEEEE. The CDR3 region has the DNA TGTGCCAGCAGCGCTTATGGACAGGGGATCTCCTACGAGCAGTACTTC. It codes for CASSAYGQGISYEQYF.

There are a few counts of this clonotype. The chain links TRBV7-9 to TRBJ2-5, with a possible D match to TRBD1 (6 bases). The CDR3 extends over 14 amino acids. The germline gives CDR1 SEHNR, CDR2 FQNEAQ (reference sequence). Trimming removed 4 bases at V and 3 bases at J, with 12 bases between. The CDR3 nucleotides read TGTGCCAGCAGCTGGGGACAAGCAAAAGAGACCCAGTACTTC. Translated: CASSWGQAKETQYF.

The gene calls are TRBV6-2 or TRBV6-3 and TRBJ2-2, with 7 positions matching TRBD2. The CDR3 runs to 18 residues. Germline loops: CDR1 MNHEY, CDR2 SVGEGT. The junction had 19 bases not matched to a gene; V was cut back by 8 bases and J by 4 bases. The CDR3 region has the DNA TGTGCCAGCTGCCTTCGGACGGGAATGCGGGGGTCCACCGGGGAGCTGTTTTTT. It codes for CASCLRTGMRGSTGELFF.

V usage is TRBV28 and J usage is TRBJ2-7; 14 bases align to TRBD2. The CDR3 is 17 residues long. V gave up 2 bases and J gave up 3 bases; unmatched junction bases: 6. Germline-derived CDR1 and CDR2 are MDHEN and SYDVKM. The DNA of the CDR3 is TGTGCCAGCAGTTTAGGACTAGCGGGAGGCCCTGGCTACGAGCAGTACTTC. It codes for CASSLGLAGGPGYEQYF.

This clonotype has only a few counts. The chain joins TRBV12-3 or TRBV12-4 to TRBJ2-2; TRBD2 matches 9 bases. V lost 6 bases to trimming and J lost 6 bases; unmatched junction nucleotides: 8. This CDR3 has 15 residues. The CDR3 is CASSSSGKGSGELFF. CDR3 DNA: TGTGCCAGCAGCTCTAGCGGGAAAGGTTCCGGGGAGCTGTTTTTT.

The chain is built from TRBV7-6 and TRBJ2-3; 16 bases map to TRBD2. The CDR3 contains 19 residues. The J segment lost 3 bases and the V segment lost 3 bases, leaving 9 bases of the junction unmatched. The germline gives CDR1 SGHVS, CDR2 FNYEAQ. The CDR3 protein is CASSLGTSGGALLTDTQYF. The CDR3 bases are TGTGCCAGCAGCTTGGGGACTAGCGGGGGGGCCTTGCTTACAGATACGCAGTATTTT.

This clonotype turned up a few times. V is TRBV4-3 and J is TRBJ2-6; D unresolved. V was cut by 6 bases and J by 0 bases, with 12 bases left in between. This CDR3 is 16 amino acids long. Germline-derived CDR1 and CDR2 are LGHNA and YSLEER. CDR3 protein: CASSPDRFSGANVLTF. The CDR3 nucleotides are TGCGCCAGCAGTCCGGACCGTTTCTCTGGGGCCAACGTCCTGACTTTC.

The CDR3 DNA is TGTGCCAGCAGCTCACTAGAGAGGCGCTACACCGGGGAGCTGTTTTTT. It translates to CASSSLERRYTGELFF. The chain is built from TRBV5-6 and TRBJ2-2, with D possibly being TRBD2 (5 bases). The CDR3 extends over 16 amino acids. Between the trimmed V and J ends, which lost 3 bases and 3 bases, there was a span of 15 bases. CDR1 and CDR2 from the germline V gene are SGHDT and YYEEEE.

There are a few counts of this clonotype. V is TRBV12-3 or TRBV12-4 and J is TRBJ2-1; D possibly matches TRBD1 or TRBD2 (5 bases each). Deletions cut 7 bases from V and 5 bases from J, with 15 bases between. This CDR3 has 14 amino acids. The CDR3 here is CASTSVGVNNEQFF. As DNA, the CDR3 is TGTGCCAGCACTAGTGTGGGGGTTAACAATGAGCAGTTCTTC.

In nucleotides, the CDR3 is TGTGCCAGCAGAATACAGTCTAGCACAGATACGCAGTATTTT. Its protein is CASRIQSSTDTQYF. J is TRBJ2-3 and V is TRBV12-3 or TRBV12-4; D remains unclear. The CDR3 is made up of 14 amino acids. Trimming cost V 6 bases and J 0 bases, with 10 bases left between them.

The chain has TRBV5-1 and TRBJ2-7; 9 bases agree with TRBD1. V lost 6 bases to trimming and J lost 2 bases; unmatched junction nucleotides: 6. This CDR3 region has 14 residues. Germline CDR1 is SGHRS and CDR2 is YFSETQ. The CDR3 protein is CASTRTGDTYEQYF. DNA of the CDR3: TGCGCCAGCACCCGGACAGGGGACACCTACGAGCAGTACTTC.